These 31 T cell receptor beta chains share one sample of origin, sequenced in a study of Tregs in tolerant kidney transplant recipients. The data were produced by immunoSEQ multiplex PCR, yet TCRdb's version contains in-frame clones alone and is incomplete. The sample holds roughly 50,000 clones, roughly 90% seen once. Recipients received nonmyeloablative bone marrow transplants from related graft donors, with transient mixed chimerism. The sequences come from CD8+ T cells from blood (PBMCs), collected 12 months after the transplant. Receptors originate from a human patient who received a combined kidney and bone marrow transplant. A subset of T cells may come from the graft donor.

The rearrangement joins TRBV19 to TRBJ1-1; D is unresolved. The V end was cut by 8 bases, the J end by 4 bases, with 14 bases between. The CDR3 consists of 13 residues. Germline V gene lookup returns CDR1 LNHDA and CDR2 SQIVND (reference sequence). The CDR3 DNA is TGTGCCAGTGCGCCGGGGAGGGCCACTGAAGCTTTCTTT. It specifies CASAPGRATEAFF.

This chain connects TRBV7-2 to TRBJ1-6; D unresolved. Germline V gives CDR1 SGHTA, CDR2 FQGNSA. The CDR3 totals 18 residues. Trimming removed 2 bases at V and 0 bases at J, with 14 bases between. The CDR3 nucleotides are TGTGCCAGCAGCTTATCGGTTAGGGCGGGCTCCTATAATTCACCCCTCCACTTT. It yields the protein CASSLSVRAGSYNSPLHF.

The CDR3 sequence: CASSMNLGGYEQYF. The CDR3 DNA follows: TGTGCCAGTAGTATGAACCTCGGCGGATACGAGCAGTACTTC. The rearrangement links TRBV19 to TRBJ2-7, with D uncertain. Germline V gene lookup returns CDR1 LNHDA and CDR2 SQIVND (reference sequence). Trimming shortened V by 3 bases and J by 4 bases, and 13 bases separated the two germline ends. The CDR3 extends over 14 amino acids.

The V and J genes are TRBV19 and TRBJ2-1; D remains ambiguous. Germline loops: CDR1 LNHDA, CDR2 SQIVND (reference sequence). CDR3 length equals 13 residues. The ends were cut back, 4 bases at V and 2 bases at J, with 6 bases in the middle. The CDR3 reads CASSRGTYNEQFF. The CDR3 DNA is TGTGCCAGTAGTAGAGGCACCTACAATGAGCAGTTCTTC.

This sequence joins TRBV7-8 and TRBJ1-4, with TRBD1 matching over 8 bases. The CDR3 length is 16 residues. The junction had 9 bases not matched to a gene; V was cut back by 2 bases and J by 7 bases. Germline V gives CDR1 SGHVS, CDR2 FQNEAQ. CDR3 coding DNA: TGTGCCAGCAGCTTATTGGTGGGACAGGAAAGTGAAAAACTGTTTTTT. Protein product: CASSLLVGQESEKLFF.

The chain links TRBV4-3 to TRBJ1-3; D gene uncertain. The germline V gene encodes CDR1 LGHNA and CDR2 YSLEER. V lost 3 bases and J 0 bases, leaving 12 bases between the germline ends. The CDR3 is made up of 16 amino acids. The CDR3, as DNA: TGCGCCAGCAGCCAGACTCTATACACCTCTGGAAACACCATATATTTT. Translated: CASSQTLYTSGNTIYF.

J is TRBJ1-2 and V is TRBV6-7; TRBD1 agrees at 8 bases. TRBV6-7 carries the ORF label, with uncertain function. The CDR3 runs to 15 residues. Losses at the gene ends were 4 bases for V and 3 bases for J; bases not matched to a gene: 7. This CDR3 is CASSFTPGGDYGYTF. The CDR3 nucleotides are TGTGCCAGCAGTTTTACGCCAGGGGGCGACTATGGCTACACCTTC.

This chain uses TRBV9 with TRBJ2-2; 10 nucleotides align to TRBD2. Germline V gene data show CDR1 as SGDLS and CDR2 as YYNGEE. This CDR3 comprises 20 residues. Trimming took 0 bases from V and 6 from J; bases not matched to a gene: 17. CDR3 in amino acids: CASSVEAMASGGRAAGELFF. CDR3 bases: TGTGCCAGCAGCGTAGAGGCGATGGCTAGCGGGGGTAGGGCTGCCGGGGAGCTGTTTTTT.

The chain couples TRBV28 to TRBJ2-7; TRBD2 aligns across 11 bases. This CDR3 spans 15 amino acids. The V gene's germline CDR1 is MDHEN and CDR2 SYDVKM. The trim removed 6 bases at V and 3 bases at J, leaving 7 bases unmatched. The CDR3 reads CASRQTSGSYYEQYF. As DNA, the CDR3 is TGTGCCAGCAGGCAAACTAGCGGGAGTTACTACGAGCAGTACTTC.

This clone was observed a single time. V gene TRBV13 combines with J gene TRBJ2-7; TRBD2 matches 7 bases. V lost 5 bases, J lost 3 bases, and 4 bases stayed unmatched. The CDR3 consists of 13 residues. Germline V gene lookup returns CDR1 PRHDT and CDR2 FYEKMQ (reference sequence). The CDR3 region is CASSPGLVYEQYF. The CDR3 DNA sequence: TGTGCCAGCAGCCCAGGACTAGTCTACGAGCAGTACTTC.

The chain couples TRBV4-3 to TRBJ1-3; weak D call: TRBD1 (5 bases). Germline values: CDR1 LGHNA, CDR2 YSLEER. There are 17 residues in the CDR3. With 3 bases removed from V and 0 bases from J, the gap between germline ends came to 15 bases. This chain's CDR3 is CASSQYRPGNSGNTIYF. The CDR3 DNA follows: TGCGCCAGCAGCCAGTACCGCCCAGGGAACTCTGGAAACACCATATATTTT.

This clone was seen only a few times. The J gene is TRBJ1-2, the V gene TRBV5-6; 8 bases are a match to TRBD1. CDR3 size: 13 residues. V trimming: 2 bases; J trimming: 8 bases; junction bases outside the gene matches: 5. Germline CDR1 is SGHDT and CDR2 is YYEEEE. CDR3 loop: CASSFGTGRGYTF. CDR3 bases: TGTGCCAGCAGCTTTGGGACAGGAAGGGGCTACACCTTC.

Here the CDR3 DNA reads TGTGCCATCAGTGCCGGCTACAGCAGATCGGACTATGGCTACACCTTC. Protein product: CAISAGYSRSDYGYTF. This rearrangement joins TRBV10-3 to TRBJ1-2; no clear D. The germline V and J ends were trimmed by 4 bases and 3 bases, with 18 bases remaining between them. Germline CDR1 reads ENHRY; CDR2 reads SYGVKD. This CDR3 has 16 amino acids.

The chain has TRBV6-6 and TRBJ1-2, with D unclear. The V end lost 4 bases, the J end lost 4 bases, and 10 bases lay between the germline ends. This CDR3 is 13 amino acids long. Germline V gives CDR1 MNHNY, CDR2 SVGAGI (reference sequence). The CDR3 region has the DNA TGTGCCAGCAGTTTAAGCCCTGCCTATGGCTACACCTTC. This gives the protein CASSLSPAYGYTF.

The V gene is TRBV5-1, the J gene TRBJ2-7; D perhaps matches TRBD1 (6 bases). Germline V CDR1 and CDR2: SGHRS, YFSETQ. The CDR3 has 13 residues. V lost 4 bases and J lost 3, with 11 bases in between. The CDR3 spells CASSLDRSYEQYF. In DNA form, the CDR3 reads TGCGCCAGCAGCCTGGACAGAAGCTACGAGCAGTACTTC.

The rearrangement joins TRBV27 to TRBJ2-7, with 8 bases identical to TRBD2. The CDR3 extends over 15 amino acids. Germline CDR1 reads MNHEY; CDR2 reads SMNVEV (reference sequence). V shed 2 bases, J shed 2 bases, and the junction held 5 bases outside the gene matches. The CDR3 DNA reads as TGTGCCAGCAGTTTAAGCCTAGCGGGTGCCTACGAGCAGTACTTC. This encodes CASSLSLAGAYEQYF.

The rearrangement links TRBV9 to TRBJ2-1; no clear D. CDR1 SGDLS and CDR2 YYNGEE come from the germline V gene. Trimming removed 3 bases from V and 0 bases from J, with 10 bases in between. This CDR3 spans 15 amino acids. The CDR3 loop is CASSADSSSYNEQFF. In nucleotides, the CDR3 is TGTGCCAGCAGCGCCGATAGTAGCTCCTACAATGAGCAGTTCTTC.

V usage is TRBV4-1 and J usage is TRBJ1-2, with 7 bases that match TRBD1. This CDR3 has 16 amino acids. Trimming removed 4 bases from V and 0 bases from J; junction bases left unmatched: 8. Germline CDR1 MGHRA, CDR2 YSYEKL. DNA for the CDR3: TGCGCCAGCAGCCTAGAACCGGGACAGACTAACTATGGCTACACCTTC. Translating gives CASSLEPGQTNYGYTF.

The V and J genes are TRBV11-3 and TRBJ2-1; 8 bases match TRBD2. Germline trimming cut 1 base from V and 9 bases from J; bases unmatched to any gene: 8. Germline CDR1 and CDR2: SGHNT and YENEEA. The CDR3 runs to 15 residues. The CDR3 spells CASSLGLAGHAEQFF. CDR3 bases: TGTGCCAGCAGCTTAGGGCTAGCGGGTCACGCTGAGCAGTTCTTC.

The sample holds one count of this clone. The rearrangement uses TRBV7-9 and TRBJ2-3; 8 nucleotides line up with TRBD1. The trim removed 5 bases at V and 1 base at J, leaving 8 bases unmatched. The CDR3 loop spans 16 amino acids. Per germline, CDR1 SEHNR and CDR2 FQNEAQ (reference sequence). As DNA, the CDR3 is TGTGCCAGCAGCCCAAGGACAGGGTCTGGCACAGATACGCAGTATTTT. It encodes CASSPRTGSGTDTQYF.

V gene TRBV9 combines with J gene TRBJ2-7; 8 bases match TRBD2. The CDR3 has 15 amino acids. The J segment lost 4 bases and the V segment lost 0 bases, leaving 6 bases of the junction unmatched. Germline V gene sequence: CDR1 SGDLS, CDR2 YYNGEE. Here the CDR3 reads CASSVGVSGDYEQYF. CDR3 DNA sequence: TGTGCCAGCAGCGTAGGTGTTAGCGGGGATTACGAGCAGTACTTC. The full variable domain, with the rest looked up from reference TRBV9 and TRBJ2-7, is DSGVTQTPKHLITATGQRVTLRCSPRSGDLSVYWYQQSLDQGLQFLIQYYNGEERAKGNILERFSAQQFPDLHSELNLSSLELGDSALYFCASSVGVSGDYEQYFGPGTRLTVT.

The rearrangement uses TRBV4-2 and TRBJ2-5; 9 nucleotides align to TRBD1. Germline lookup yields CDR1 LGHNA and CDR2 YNFKEQ. V trimming: 2 bases; J trimming: 5 bases; junction bases outside the gene matches: 12. The CDR3 spans 17 residues. CDR3 loop: CASSQLGQGAQWETQYF. CDR3 coding DNA: TGTGCCAGCAGCCAACTGGGACAGGGCGCGCAATGGGAGACCCAGTACTTC.

The chain employs TRBV4-3 and TRBJ1-5, with 7 positions matching TRBD1. Germline CDR1 and CDR2: LGHNA and YSLEER. The CDR3 length is 16 residues. The V segment lost 1 base and the J segment 0 bases; nucleotides outside the gene matches: 3. The CDR3 DNA follows: TGCGCCAGCAGCCAAGGGCAGGGGGATAGCAATCAGCCCCAGCATTTT. Translated: CASSQGQGDSNQPQHF.

The sample holds a few counts of this clone. This chain connects TRBV27 to TRBJ2-2; possibly TRBD2 for D (6 bases). This CDR3 region has 13 residues. V was cut by 5 bases and J by 8 bases, with 12 bases left in between. Germline V gene sequence: CDR1 MNHEY, CDR2 SMNVEV (reference sequence). The CDR3 region is CASSVPGLGELFF. CDR3 DNA sequence: TGTGCCAGCAGTGTCCCGGGACTGGGGGAGCTGTTTTTT.

This clone came up once. The chain links TRBV7-2 to TRBJ2-3; 13 nucleotides match TRBD2. Unmatched junction bases numbered 5, after V lost 2 bases and J lost 3 bases. Germline-derived CDR1 and CDR2 are SGHTA and FQGNSA. CDR3 length: 17 residues. The CDR3 coding sequence is TGTGCCAGCAGCTTACCGGGACTAGCGGGACTTACAGATACGCAGTATTTT. It yields the protein CASSLPGLAGLTDTQYF. The full variable domain, in which reference TRBV7-2 and TRBJ2-3 provide the parts outside the CDR3, is GAGVSQSPSNKVTEKGKDVELRCDPISGHTALYWYRQSLGQGLEFLIYFQGNSAPDKSGLPSDRFSAERTGGSVSTLTIQRTQQEDSAVYLCASSLPGLAGLTDTQYFGPGTRLTVL.

The chain couples TRBV7-2 to TRBJ2-3; TRBD2 aligns across 11 bases. The CDR3 is made up of 15 amino acids. Germline loops: CDR1 SGHTA, CDR2 FQGNSA. With 5 bases clipped from V and 2 bases from J, the junction kept 3 bases outside the gene matches. This CDR3 reads CASSPSGRSTDTQYF. Written as DNA, the CDR3 is TGTGCCAGCAGCCCTAGCGGGAGGTCCACAGATACGCAGTATTTT.

The DNA for the CDR3 is TGCAGCGTTGTTCCCACAGGGGGCGATCCCTACGAGCAGTACTTC. Translation: CSVVPTGGDPYEQYF. The chain joins TRBV29-1 to TRBJ2-7; 9 bases line up with TRBD1. V shed 4 bases, J shed 2 bases, and the junction held 9 bases outside the gene matches. The CDR3 sequence is 15 residues long. CDR1 and CDR2 from the germline V gene are SQVTM and ANQGSEA.

V is TRBV7-3 and J is TRBJ2-6; 9 nucleotides agree with TRBD1. From germline, CDR1 is SGHTA and CDR2 FQGTGA. The CDR3 is 20 amino acids. J gave up 0 bases and V 5 bases, and 14 bases lay outside the gene matches. CDR3 DNA: TGTGCCAGCAGCCAGTACCGCTCCGGGACAGGGATCTCTGGGGCCAACGTCCTGACTTTC. As protein: CASSQYRSGTGISGANVLTF.

This chain uses TRBV30 with TRBJ2-3; TRBD1 agrees at 9 bases. Germline loops: CDR1 GTSNPN, CDR2 SVGIG (reference sequence). J was trimmed by 4 bases and V by 0 bases; bases with no gene match: 5. This CDR3 is 15 amino acids long. This chain's CDR3 is CAWSVGTGRADTQYF. CDR3 nucleotide sequence: TGTGCCTGGAGTGTCGGGACAGGGAGGGCAGATACGCAGTATTTT.

Judged by abundance, this clone is medium-sized. The genes are TRBV30 and TRBJ1-1; 7 nucleotides match TRBD1. With V trimmed by 1 base and J by 5 bases, 4 bases remained unmatched. CDR1 is GTSNPN, CDR2 SVGIG, per germline (reference sequence). The CDR3 is 13 residues long. The CDR3 reads CAWSGQGVTEAFF. The DNA for the CDR3 is TGTGCCTGGAGTGGTCAGGGGGTAACTGAAGCTTTCTTT. Looking up the rest from reference TRBV30 and TRBJ1-1 gives the full variable domain: SQTIHQWPATLVQPVGSPLSLECTVEGTSNPNLYWYRQAAGRGLQLLFYSVGIGQISSEVPQNLSASRPQDRQFILSSKKLLLSDSGFYLCAWSGQGVTEAFFGQGTRLTVV.

The chain combines TRBV15 with TRBJ2-1; TRBD1 might be the D (6 bases). Trimming took 1 base from V and 4 from J, leaving 11 bases between them. Germline V gene data show CDR1 as LNHNV and CDR2 as YYDKDF (reference sequence). This CDR3 spans 15 amino acids. The CDR3: CATSRATGSYNEQFF. Written as DNA, the CDR3 is TGTGCCACCAGCAGAGCCACAGGGTCTTACAATGAGCAGTTCTTC.